This is a list of T cell receptor beta chains from one sample in a study of CD8+CD57+ T cells in acquired aplastic anemia. TCRdb ran MiXCR on the reads and lists one entry per CDR3 protein. The sample carries under 250,000 distinct CDR3 sequences, 47% recorded once. The sequenced material came from sorted CD4+, CD8+, or CD8+CD57+ T cells (not recorded which) from PBMCs. These TCRs come from a human donor with aplastic anemia. CDR3s include the opening cysteine and the closing phenylalanine or tryptophan. A D gene is named only where the DNA matches it firmly. Some rows mark clone size as missing; the rest say once, few, many or name a class of expanded clone.

D gene | J gene | clone size | V gene | CDR3 DNA | CDR3 protein
- | TRBJ1-5 | many | TRBV5-5 | TGTGCCAGCAGCCCGGACAGTAGGGATCAGCCCCAGCATTTT | CASSPDSRDQPQHF
- | TRBJ2-5 | - | TRBV10-3 | TGTGCCATCAGTGAAGGGCGGGACCAGTACCAAGAGACCCAGTACTTC | CAISEGRDQYQETQYF
TRBD1 | TRBJ1-2 | - | TRBV20-1 | TGCAGTGCTAAGGGACAGAACTATGGCTACACCTTC | CSAKGQNYGYTF
- | TRBJ2-3 | - | TRBV7-2 | TGTGCCAGCAGCTTAGTCACTTCCACAGATACGCAGTATTTT | CASSLVTSTDTQYF
TRBD1 | TRBJ1-5 | - | TRBV27 | TGTGCCAGCAGTCCCGGGACAGGGGGTGTTCGGCCCCAGCATTTT | CASSPGTGGVRPQHF
- | TRBJ1-1 | - | TRBV2 | TGTGCCAGGGGCAGGGACACTGAAGCTTTCTTT | CARGRDTEAFF
- | TRBJ2-7 | - | TRBV27 | TGTGCCAGCAGTTTAGGGACGAGCTCCTACGAGCAGTACTTC | CASSLGTSSYEQYF
- | TRBJ1-5 | many | TRBV6-1 | TGTGCCAGCAGTGAAGACAGTTATCAGCCCCAGCATTTT | CASSEDSYQPQHF
- | TRBJ1-5 | - | TRBV5-5 | TGTGCCAGCAGCACGGGGTGGGGTGGCAATCAGCCCCAGCATTTT | CASSTGWGGNQPQHF
- | TRBJ2-1 | - | TRBV6-2/TRBV6-3 | TGTGCCAGCAGTTATCCGCGGGCGCGACTGCTCGGCTCCTACAATGAGCAGTTCTTC | CASSYPRARLLGSYNEQFF
- | TRBJ1-6 | many | TRBV9 | TGTGCCAGCAGCCCCCCGGGCAGGGCCAATTCACCCCTCCACTTT | CASSPPGRANSPLHF
TRBD1 | TRBJ2-5 | few | TRBV25-1 | TGTGCCAGCAGTGGCCCCGGGACAGGTGGTAGCAATCAGCCCCAGTACTTC | CASSGPGTGGSNQPQYF
TRBD1 | TRBJ1-6 | many | TRBV15 | TGTGCCACCAGCAGGGACAGGGGTAATTCACCCCTCCACTTT | CATSRDRGNSPLHF
- | TRBJ1-6 | - | TRBV20-1 | TGCAGTGCTAGAAGTAGCGGGGAAAGGGGTTTTCGCTTT | CSARSSGERGFRF
- | TRBJ2-3 | - | TRBV2 | TGTGCCGGTGGGGGGAACACAGATACGCAGTATTTT | CAGGGNTDTQYF
TRBD1 | TRBJ1-1 | many | TRBV2 | TGTGCCAGCAGTGAAGCGCAGTCGACAGGGGCTGAAGCTTTCTTT | CASSEAQSTGAEAFF
- | TRBJ1-6 | many | TRBV4-1 | TGCGCCAGCAGCCAAGAGGGGGTATCACCCCTCCACTTT | CASSQEGVSPLHF
TRBD1 | TRBJ1-2 | once | TRBV5-4 | TGTGCCAGCAGCTTGAGGGGGCTAGACTATGGCTACACCTTC | CASSLRGLDYGYTF
TRBD1 | TRBJ1-6 | few | TRBV28 | TGTGCCAGCAGTTTAGACAGGGATAATTCACCCCTCCACTTT | CASSLDRDNSPLHF
- | TRBJ2-1 | - | TRBV29-1 | TGCAGCGTTGAGTACAGGGTGAAGGTTGAGCAGTTCTTC | CSVEYRVKVEQFF
TRBD2 | TRBJ2-1 | few | TRBV12-3/TRBV12-4 | TGTGCCAGCAGTTACCTACGGGGGGGGGGCACCTACAATGAGCAGTTCTTC | CASSYLRGGGTYNEQFF
TRBD1 | TRBJ2-7 | - | TRBV20-1 | TGCAGTGCTTACACAGGACAGGGGGCGGAGGAGCAGTACTTC | CSAYTGQGAEEQYF
- | TRBJ2-2 | few | TRBV24-1 | TGTGCCACCAGTGCAGGGGAGCTGTTTTTT | CATSAGELFF
- | TRBJ1-6 | - | TRBV30 | TGTGCCTGGAGTGCCGGGTGGGTTTTATCTAAGCCTCTGCAGCTGTGCTCCTATAATTCACCCCTCCACTTT | CAWSAGWVLSKPLQLCSYNSPLHF
- | TRBJ2-4 | - | TRBV7-2 | TGTGCCAGCAGCTTAGAAGCGGGAGCCAAAAACATTCAGTACTTC | CASSLEAGAKNIQYF
TRBD1 | TRBJ2-6 | - | TRBV7-3 | TGTGCCAGCAGCTTAAATTTTAGACCGGGACAGGGAGCGACTGGGGCCAACGTCCTGACTTTC | CASSLNFRPGQGATGANVLTF
- | TRBJ1-1 | - | TRBV5-1 | TGTGCCAGCAGACCCGACGGTTCCACTGAAGCTTTCTTT | CASRPDGSTEAFF
TRBD2 | TRBJ2-3 | - | TRBV5-4 | TGTGCCAGCAGCTTGCGACTAGCGTCTAGCACAGATACGCAGTATTTT | CASSLRLASSTDTQYF
- | TRBJ1-1 | many | TRBV28 | TGTGCCAGCAGTTTTCAGGCCATGAACACTGAAGCTTTCTTT | CASSFQAMNTEAFF
TRBD2 | TRBJ2-3 | many | TRBV19 | TGTGCCAGTAGTCCGGGACTAGCAACTAGCACAGATACGCAGTATTTT | CASSPGLATSTDTQYF
- | TRBJ2-7 | - | TRBV7-2 | TGTGCCAGCAGCCCCAGCGGGTTCGACGAGCAGTACTTC | CASSPSGFDEQYF
TRBD2 | TRBJ2-3 | many | TRBV20-1 | TGCAGTGCTAGAGATCGGGCCCCGAAAGAACTAGCGACTAGCACAGATACGCAGTATTTT | CSARDRAPKELATSTDTQYF
- | TRBJ2-1 | - | TRBV27 | TGTGCCAGCATGGGGGAACTTTACAATGAGCAGTTCTTC | CASMGELYNEQFF
- | TRBJ1-2 | many | TRBV6-5 | TGTGCCAGCAGTACCACGCCAACAGGATTCTATGGCTACACCTTC | CASSTTPTGFYGYTF
- | TRBJ2-7 | many | TRBV15 | TGTGCCACCAGCAGAGATTGGACGGTGCCCTACGAGCAGTACTTC | CATSRDWTVPYEQYF
- | TRBJ2-2 | many | TRBV5-1 | TGCGCCAGCAGCTTGGATAGTCCCACCGGGGAGCTGTTTTTT | CASSLDSPTGELFF